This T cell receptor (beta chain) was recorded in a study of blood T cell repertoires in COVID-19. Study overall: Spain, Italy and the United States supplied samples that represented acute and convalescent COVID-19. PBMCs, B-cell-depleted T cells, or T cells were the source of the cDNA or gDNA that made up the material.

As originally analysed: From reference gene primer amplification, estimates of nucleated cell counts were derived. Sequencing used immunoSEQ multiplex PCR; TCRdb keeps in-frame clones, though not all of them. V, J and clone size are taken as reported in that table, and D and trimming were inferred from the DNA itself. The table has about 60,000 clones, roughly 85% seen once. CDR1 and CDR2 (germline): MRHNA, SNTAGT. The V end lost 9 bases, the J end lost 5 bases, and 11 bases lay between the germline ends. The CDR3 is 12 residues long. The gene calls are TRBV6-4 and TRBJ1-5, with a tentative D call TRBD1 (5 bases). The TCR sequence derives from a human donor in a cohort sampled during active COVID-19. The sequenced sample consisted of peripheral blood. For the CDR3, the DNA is TGTGCCAGAGGGGATCGGGATCAGCCCCAGCATTTT. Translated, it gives CARGDRDQPQHF.